Below are 5 T cell receptor beta chains sequenced from a single sample in a study of T cell clusters in autoimmune cytopenias. TRB was amplified by touch-down multiplex PCR, primer pools A and B combined. Each CDR3 protein gets one entry in TCRdb, which reprocessed the multiplex PCR reads and gives no DNA. With some 3,500 distinct CDR3 sequences in the sample, the ten largest clones hold approximately 15%. Each sample's input was 250 ng genomic DNA, 38,000 or so genome equivalents. The sample was peripheral blood. All receptors derive from a human donor with an autoimmune cytopenia or autoimmune hepatitis (not recorded which).

This clonotype is medium-sized (0.01 to 0.1%) by frequency. The J gene is TRBJ1-3, the V gene TRBV30; absent DNA, TCRdb's TRBD1 call cannot be checked. This CDR3 is built from 14 residues. Germline lookup yields CDR1 GTSNPN and CDR2 SVGIG (reference sequence). The CDR3 sequence is CAWSVRDSGNTIYF.

Judged by frequency, this clonotype is medium-sized (0.01 to 0.1%). The chain has TRBV10-3 and TRBJ2-1; TCRdb proposes TRBD2, but this gene call is untestable without DNA. This CDR3 spans 16 amino acids. Germline V gene lookup returns CDR1 ENHRY and CDR2 SYGVKD. The CDR3 loop is CAIRANTGLAFNEQFF.

The rearrangement uses TRBV30 and TRBJ2-7; TCRdb's D gene call, TRBD2, goes unchecked for lack of DNA. The CDR3 totals 16 residues. Germline V CDR1 and CDR2: GTSNPN, SVGIG (reference sequence). The CDR3 is CAWSVDIRIRGGEQYF.

The chain carries TRBV6-1 and TRBJ2-3; TCRdb picks TRBD2, but there is no DNA to check that call. This CDR3 spans 15 amino acids. CDR1 MNHNS and CDR2 SASEGT come from the germline V gene. CDR3: CASSTGTSGLSTQYF.

CDR3 amino acids: CASSLSSGRAEQYF. The chain employs TRBV27 and TRBJ2-7; absent DNA, TCRdb's TRBD2 call cannot be checked. The germline CDR1 and CDR2 sequences are MNHEY and SMNVEV (reference sequence). This CDR3 comprises 14 residues.